This T cell receptor beta chain was sequenced during a study of identical twins. Study-wide findings and caveats: Conclusions leaned on cross-sectional statistical analysis and did not track the same donors over time. Excess sharing by twins proved weaker in beta out-of-frame sequences.

This clonotype was seen at least ten times. Its target is not known. A universal primer site came from template switching; cDNA carried unique molecular identifiers. In TCRdb, the 5' RACE reads were re-called with MiXCR into one record per CDR3 protein. The sample yields approximately 620,000 distinct CDR3 sequences, around 8.3% seen once. Trimming took off 2 bases at V and 0 bases at J, with 29 bases between the two ends. This CDR3 has 21 residues. CDR1 SGHAT and CDR2 FQDESV come from the germline V gene (reference sequence). Each donor (without exception) was a healthy Caucasian. These same data were also listed under a study on yellow fever vaccine responses in identical twins.

This clonotype originated in a woman aged 18 to 35 in good health. Input material: PBMCs. The V call is TRBV11-1, the J call TRBJ2-7, with D perhaps being TRBD1 or TRBD2 (6 bases each). DNA of the CDR3: TGTGCCAGCAGCTTATTGACTCGTGGCATCGTGGGGGGCAAAAGCTCCTACGAGCAGTACTTC. Translation gives CASSLLTRGIVGGKSSYEQYF.